The clone carrying this T cell receptor (beta chain) was detected a few times. Its antigen is unidentified. The CDR3 is 15 residues long. The V end was cut by 2 bases, the J end by 1 base, with 11 bases between. Germline V gene lookup returns CDR1 LNHDA and CDR2 SQIVND (reference sequence). The data are from a study of T cells in Graves' hyperthyroidism and ophthalmopathy. Study results and caveats: Onset of ophthalmopathy came a median about 6.5 months after the model predicted it. Within blood appeared most thyroid clonotypes that had expanded above 0.001.

Patients with uncontrolled infections, other autoimmune diseases, pregnancy or lactation were excluded. It was RNA transcripts that yielded the amplified TCR beta CDR3 regions. Researchers ran a first-round RT-PCR on the TCR CDR3 using the HTBI primer set. TCRdb called the multiplex PCR reads again in MiXCR, with one record for every CDR3 protein. This sample yields some 550,000 distinct CDR3 sequences, of which less than 25% are seen a single time; more than 25% belongs to the top ten. This sequence was found in a man younger than 30 with Graves' hyperthyroidism. Specimen: blood. The chain employs TRBV19 and TRBJ1-1, with D hard to call. CDR3 amino acids: CASSINPFPNTEAFF. The DNA of the CDR3 is TGTGCCAGTAGTATAAACCCCTTCCCGAACACTGAAGCTTTCTTT.